Listed below are T cell receptor beta chains from one sample, sequenced in a study of blood T cell repertoires in COVID-19. Assay: immunoSEQ multiplex PCR; the TCRdb copy retains only in-frame clones and omits some. Of under 250,000 clones in the sample, 89% are singletons; the top ten hold less than 7.5%. Sequenced: peripheral blood. These receptors all come from a man between 60 and 75 years old who had recovered from COVID-19. Both conserved end residues are part of each CDR3. Each record gives: D gene, clone size, V gene, J gene, CDR3 DNA, CDR3 protein. A D gene is named only where the DNA matches it firmly. Rows give clone size only sometimes, using once, few, many, or a class for an expanded clone.

TRBD2	-	TRBV6-5	TRBJ2-3	TGTGCCAGCTCGTCCTACGGGGGGACCACAGATACGCAGTATTTT	CASSSYGGTTDTQYF
-	-	TRBV2	TRBJ1-2	TGTGCCAGCAACAGGAACTATGGCTACACCTTC	CASNRNYGYTF
-	-	TRBV3-1/TRBV3-2	TRBJ2-7	TGTGCCAGCAGCCCCTTTTCTAGCTCCTACGAGCAGTACTTC	CASSPFSSSYEQYF
TRBD1	-	TRBV6-5	TRBJ1-1	TGTGCCAGCAGTTACGTGGGACAGGGGGCAAAAATTGAAGCTTTCTTT	CASSYVGQGAKIEAFF
-	-	TRBV7-9	TRBJ1-2	TGTGCCAGCAGCTCTACAGAGGGGGTCGGTGGCTACACCTTC	CASSSTEGVGGYTF
TRBD1	once	TRBV19	TRBJ1-1	TGTGCCAGTAGTCAAACTCCGGGACAGAGGAACACTGAAGCTTTCTTT	CASSQTPGQRNTEAFF
TRBD2	-	TRBV5-1	TRBJ2-1	TGCGCCAGCAGCGGCGGACTAGCGGGACTCTACAATGAGCAGTTCTTC	CASSGGLAGLYNEQFF
TRBD2	-	TRBV19	TRBJ2-7	TGTGCCAGTAGTACCCCGACTAGCGGGAGAGACGAGCAGTACTTC	CASSTPTSGRDEQYF
-	-	TRBV6-2/TRBV6-3	TRBJ2-1	TGTGCCAGCAGTCTGGACGGGACCTACAATGAGCAGTTCTTC	CASSLDGTYNEQFF
-	-	TRBV12-3/TRBV12-4	TRBJ1-3	TGTGCCAGCAGTACCCTGAGTGGAAACACCATATATTTT	CASSTLSGNTIYF
TRBD1	-	TRBV29-1	TRBJ2-1	TGCAGCGTCCCGGGACAGGGTTACAATGAGCAGTTCTTC	CSVPGQGYNEQFF
TRBD1	-	TRBV19	TRBJ1-1	TGTGCCAGTAGGACAGGGGGTAGGGGCACTGAAGCTTTCTTT	CASRTGGRGTEAFF
-	-	TRBV7-8	TRBJ2-3	TGTGCCAGCAGCTCCAGCGGGTATACGCAGTATTTT	CASSSSGYTQYF
TRBD1	-	TRBV11-2	TRBJ1-4	TGTGCCAGCAGCTTAGCTGAGGGACAGGGGGAAAAACTGTTTTTT	CASSLAEGQGEKLFF
TRBD2	-	TRBV19	TRBJ2-5	TGTGCCACTAACCCCACTAGCGGCCAAGAGACCCAGTACTTC	CATNPTSGQETQYF
TRBD1	-	TRBV24-1	TRBJ1-5	TGTGCCACCAGTGACCGTTCCGGGACAGGGGACAATCAGCCCCAGCATTTT	CATSDRSGTGDNQPQHF
-	-	TRBV6-1	TRBJ1-5	TGTGCCAGCAGTGAACGACGGGTGGTTAGCAATCAGCCCCAGCATTTT	CASSERRVVSNQPQHF
-	-	TRBV11-3	TRBJ2-3	TGTGCCAGCAGCCCCCGAGGAACCGGCACAGATACGCAGTATTTT	CASSPRGTGTDTQYF
-	-	TRBV7-2	TRBJ2-3	TGTGCCAGCAGCTCCCGACTAGTCGAGGGTACGCAGTATTTT	CASSSRLVEGTQYF
-	-	TRBV5-6	TRBJ1-5	TGTGCCAGCAGCCGAACCCCTGGGCCCAATCAGCCCCAGCATTTT	CASSRTPGPNQPQHF
-	-	TRBV18	TRBJ1-5	TGTGCCAGCTCACCAGAGGTCCTAATCAGCCGGGATCGGCCCCAGCATTTT	CASSPEVLISRDRPQHF
TRBD1	-	TRBV7-3	TRBJ1-2	TGTGCCAGCAGCCCTTCCCCCGGGACAGGCTTCTATGGCTACACCTTC	CASSPSPGTGFYGYTF
TRBD1	-	TRBV28	TRBJ1-2	TGTGCCAGCAGGCGACAGGGGTATGGCTACACCTTC	CASRRQGYGYTF
TRBD2	-	TRBV19	TRBJ2-4	TGTGCCAGTAGTCCCGGGAGGGAAGGGGGAAACATTCAGTACTTC	CASSPGREGGNIQYF
-	once	TRBV3-1/TRBV3-2	TRBJ2-3	TGTGCCAGCAGTTCAGGGTGGGGTTCTAGCACAGATACGCAGTATTTT	CASSSGWGSSTDTQYF
-	-	TRBV7-3	TRBJ1-1	TGTGCCAGCAGCTTGGATGGGAGGGGGGAGGCTTTCTTT	CASSLDGRGEAFF
TRBD2	-	TRBV2	TRBJ2-7	TGTGCCAGCAGTGTACAACTAGCGGTTTACGAGCAGTACTTC	CASSVQLAVYEQYF
-	-	TRBV5-4	TRBJ2-2	TGTGCCAGCACCACACAAGGAGGAGGGCACGGGGAGCTGTTTTTT	CASTTQGGGHGELFF
-	-	TRBV5-1	TRBJ1-2	TGCGCCAGCAGCTTTGGTCACCAGACATATGGCTACACCTTC	CASSFGHQTYGYTF
TRBD1	-	TRBV19	TRBJ1-4	TGTGCCAGTAGTATTGGACAGGGGTCAAGTGAAAAACTGTTTTTT	CASSIGQGSSEKLFF
TRBD1	-	TRBV30	TRBJ2-7	TGTGCCTGGAGTGTAGGGGGCAAAACCTACGAGCAGTACTTC	CAWSVGGKTYEQYF
TRBD1	-	TRBV11-3	TRBJ2-1	TGTGCCAGCAGCTCTTACAGGGGCGATGAGCAGTTCTTC	CASSSYRGDEQFF
-	-	TRBV7-2	TRBJ2-1	TGTGCCAGCAGCTTCGATGGGGACATGAATGAGCAGTTCTTC	CASSFDGDMNEQFF
-	-	TRBV27	TRBJ1-6	TGTGCCAGCAGCTCCTGGGGGGGAAGACATAATTCACCCCTCCACTTT	CASSSWGGRHNSPLHF
-	-	TRBV6-1	TRBJ2-7	TGTGCCAGCAGTGAACGGGGGAAGCAGTACTTC	CASSERGKQYF
TRBD2	once	TRBV18	TRBJ2-1	TGTGCCAGCCAGGGACTAGCGGGAGTTGAGCAGTTCTTC	CASQGLAGVEQFF
TRBD2	-	TRBV4-1	TRBJ2-7	TGCGCCAGCAGCCAAGGGGCTAGCGGTGTTTTGGGCGAGCAGTACTTC	CASSQGASGVLGEQYF
-	-	TRBV5-4	TRBJ1-6	TGTGCCAGCAGCGCCTGGACTTCTAATTCACCCCTCCACTTT	CASSAWTSNSPLHF
TRBD1	-	TRBV6-5	TRBJ1-1	TGTGCCAGCAGTTACGGGGACAGACTGAACACTGAAGCTTTCTTT	CASSYGDRLNTEAFF
-	-	TRBV18	TRBJ2-1	TGTGCCAGCTCACCACTAGTAGCAGCTAACTACAATGAGCAGTTCTTC	CASSPLVAANYNEQFF
-	-	TRBV5-6	TRBJ2-1	TGTGCCAGCAGCTTGCGCGGAGGAGCCTACAATGAGCAGTTCTTC	CASSLRGGAYNEQFF
TRBD1	-	TRBV7-2	TRBJ1-2	TGTGCCAGTATAACTCCAGGGGGAAACTATGGCTACACCTTC	CASITPGGNYGYTF
-	-	TRBV5-1	TRBJ1-1	TGCGCCAGCAGCTTGATCGGGGGTCGGGAGACTGAAGCTTTCTTT	CASSLIGGRETEAFF
TRBD2	-	TRBV5-1	TRBJ2-3	TGCGCCAGCAGCTTATATCAGGGACTAGTGGGAGATACGCAGTATTTT	CASSLYQGLVGDTQYF
-	-	TRBV11-2	TRBJ1-4	TGTGCCAGCAGCACCACGATTTTCCAGGGGGAAAAACTGTTTTTT	CASSTTIFQGEKLFF
-	-	TRBV11-2	TRBJ2-2	TGTGCCAGCAGCCCACCCTGGGAAGGGGTGACCGGGGAGCTGTTTTTT	CASSPPWEGVTGELFF
-	-	TRBV18	TRBJ2-7	TGTGCCAGCTCACCAAGTTCAGCCAGGGGCTACGAGCAGTACTTC	CASSPSSARGYEQYF
-	-	TRBV6-5	TRBJ1-6	TGTGCCAGCACCACGCGCTCCTATAATTCACCCCTCCACTTT	CASTTRSYNSPLHF
TRBD2	-	TRBV7-6	TRBJ2-7	TGTGCCAGCAGCCCTCGGACTAGCGGGACCTACGAGCAGTACTTC	CASSPRTSGTYEQYF
-	few	TRBV3-1/TRBV3-2	TRBJ1-2	TGTGCCAGCAGCCAAAACAGCCTCTATGGCTACACCTTC	CASSQNSLYGYTF
TRBD1	once	TRBV11-3	TRBJ1-2	TGTGCCAGCAGCTTAGATATGGACAGGGGTAACTATGGCTACACCTTC	CASSLDMDRGNYGYTF
TRBD1	-	TRBV4-2	TRBJ2-7	TGTGCCAGCAGCCCGGGACAGGGTGAAACCTACGAGCAGTACTTC	CASSPGQGETYEQYF
-	once	TRBV7-2	TRBJ2-1	TGTGCCAGCAGCAAAGAGATGGCGGGAAATGAGCAGTTCTTC	CASSKEMAGNEQFF
-	-	TRBV7-8	TRBJ2-2	TGTGCCAGCAGCCCGAGTGGTAGTTCCGGGGAGCTGTTTTTT	CASSPSGSSGELFF
-	-	TRBV28	TRBJ2-1	TGTGCCAGCAGGGAGGACGTCCGTGAGCAGTTCTTC	CASREDVREQFF
-	-	TRBV5-1	TRBJ1-1	TGCGCCAGCAGCTCCAACGGAGGCATGAACACTGAAGCTTTCTTT	CASSSNGGMNTEAFF
-	once	TRBV7-2	TRBJ2-6	TGTGCCAGCAGTCGGGGTAGGGCCAACGTCCTGACTTTC	CASSRGRANVLTF
-	-	TRBV7-7	TRBJ2-5	TGTGCCAGCAGCTTAGCCGCCCCGGGCTCCGGGGGGACCCAGTACTTC	CASSLAAPGSGGTQYF
-	-	TRBV6-5	TRBJ1-2	TGTGCCAGCAGTTACTCGAACAGGGCTAACTATGGCTACACCTTC	CASSYSNRANYGYTF